The source of this T cell receptor beta chain is a study of early T cells in non-severe SARS-CoV-2 infection. This clonotype was seen repeatedly, ten times or more. TCRdb redid the calling of the 5' RACE reads with MiXCR, one entry per CDR3 protein. The sample has roughly 40,000 distinct CDR3 sequences, approximately 12% seen once. The CDR3 is 13 residues long. V was shortened by 1 base and J by 10 bases, with 8 bases between the two germline ends. Germline lookup yields CDR1 LGHNA and CDR2 YNFKEQ. The specimen was whole blood. The TCR comes from an adult who was a healthcare worker with PCR-confirmed SARS-CoV-2 infection or an uninfected control (not recorded which). J is TRBJ1-6 and V is TRBV4-2; D unresolved. CDR3 DNA: TGTGCCAGCAGCCAAGGGATTCGGTCACCCCTCCACTTT. It translates to CASSQGIRSPLHF.